This TCR beta chain was documented in a study of OX40 agonist ivuxolimab in advanced cancers. Study context: Patients enrolled in dose escalation were diagnosed with hepatocellular carcinoma, melanoma, renal cell or head and neck cancer. Study conclusions and caveats: On average, CD8+ T cells had more expanded clones than CD4+. The CD4+ and CD8+ T cells in the blood had expanded clonally by week 6 at 0.1 to 3.0 mg/kg.

The J segment lost 3 bases and the V segment lost 5 bases, leaving 9 bases of the junction unmatched. Germline assignment: CDR1 MDHEN and CDR2 SYDVKM. This CDR3 has 15 amino acids. Data came from immunoSEQ multiplex PCR; TCRdb stores just in-frame clones and leaves some out. The repertoire holds about 73,000 clones, 65% to 90% seen once, with around 0.75% in the top ten. Concerning this clone: Its antigen is as yet unknown.

V usage is TRBV28 and J usage is TRBJ2-5; 7 positions agree with TRBD1. This clonotype was sampled from an adult with an advanced solid tumor such as melanoma, head and neck, liver or kidney cancer. Sequences were derived from CD4+ or CD8+ T cells sorted from blood, sampled in a trial of the OX40 agonist ivuxolimab. CDR3 sequence reads: CASSTPGTEKETQYF. DNA for the CDR3: TGTGCCAGCAGTACACCCGGGACAGAGAAAGAGACCCAGTACTTC.